Presented here are 27 T cell receptor beta chains from one specimen sequenced in a study of shared clonotypes between healthy human individuals (dated by TCRdb to about 2020). The method was the immunoSEQ multiplex PCR assay. TCRdb retrieved this table from immuneACCESS and kept in-frame rearrangements only. Not all clones are present; in checked studies, unresolved V genes account for under half, and no reason is known for the remainder. Present in this sample are about 980,000 clones, about three quarters of which were seen just once. About 1.5% of the sample belongs to the ten largest clones. Material: memory CD4+ T cells sorted from blood. The cell subset or site label for this specimen denotes: CD45RA-negative fraction. The receptors here all came from a man between 18 and 35 years old in good health.

In its sample, this clone was seen a few times. This chain uses TRBV5-1 with TRBJ2-2; weak D call: TRBD1 (5 bases). The CDR3 runs to 13 residues. Between the trimmed V and J ends, which lost 0 bases and 5 bases, there was a span of 5 bases. Germline V gene data show CDR1 as SGHRS and CDR2 as YFSETQ. The CDR3 nucleotides are TGCGCCAGCAGCTTGGACAGGACCGGGGAGCTGTTTTTT. Translation gives CASSLDRTGELFF.

Details on this clone: Likely a read error: the CDR3 ends without its conserved phenylalanine or tryptophan. The genes are TRBV29-1 and TRBJ2-7, with a possible D match to TRBD1 (6 bases). CDR1 SQVTM and CDR2 ANQGSEA come from the germline V gene. CDR3 length: 15 amino acids. Trimming left V 5 bases short and J 3 bases short, with 20 bases between. The DNA for the CDR3 is TGCAGCGTTAACATTGGGCAGGGGAATTTCTACGAGCAGTACCTC. It translates to CSVNIGQGNFYEQYL.

This clone was observed at least ten times. Other nucleotide sequences in the sample specify the same CDR3. The chain couples TRBV5-1 to TRBJ1-6, with 8 bases fitting TRBD1. The CDR3 loop spans 14 amino acids. Germline CDR1 is SGHRS and CDR2 is YFSETQ. J gave up 7 bases and V 0 bases, and 0 bases lay outside the gene matches. CDR3 loop: CASSLDRGNSPLHF. The CDR3 DNA reads as TGCGCCAGCAGCTTGGACAGGGGGAATTCACCCCTCCACTTT.

The genes are TRBV7-9 and TRBJ2-1, with 10 positions matching TRBD2. This CDR3 has 16 residues. The V segment lost 2 bases and the J segment 3 bases; nucleotides outside the gene matches: 4. The germline CDR1 and CDR2 sequences are SEHNR and FQNEAQ (reference sequence). This chain's CDR3 is CASSLLAGGHYNEQFF. CDR3 bases: TGTGCCAGCAGCTTATTAGCGGGGGGACACTACAATGAGCAGTTCTTC.

The V and J genes are TRBV19 and TRBJ2-3, with a tentative D call TRBD1 (7 bases). The germline V gene has CDR1 LNHDA and CDR2 SQIVND (reference sequence). CDR3 size: 15 residues. V lost 3 bases and J 9 bases, leaving 19 bases between the germline ends. The CDR3 sequence: CASSIEGQAGGTQYF. As DNA, the CDR3 is TGTGCCAGTAGTATCGAAGGACAGGCAGGGGGGACGCAGTATTTT.

The chain recombines TRBV11-3 with TRBJ2-3; a weak D match, TRBD2 (6 bases). The germline CDR1 and CDR2 sequences are SGHNT and YENEEA. This CDR3 has 15 residues. V was trimmed by 5 bases and J by 3 bases, leaving 15 bases between them. CDR3 nucleotides: TGTGCCAGCAGCCCCGGACCGGGGGAAACAGATACGCAGTATTTT. It is translated as CASSPGPGETDTQYF.

The rearrangement uses TRBV30 and TRBJ2-5; D is perhaps TRBD2 (6 bases). Germline V gives CDR1 GTSNPN, CDR2 SVGIG (reference sequence). V was shortened by 2 bases and J by 5 bases, with 12 bases between the two germline ends. The CDR3 is made up of 13 amino acids. CDR3 DNA: TGTGCCTGGAGTCCTACTCGGGGGGAGACCCAGTACTTC. Its protein product is CAWSPTRGETQYF. The whole variable domain, filled in from reference TRBV30 and TRBJ2-5, reads SQTIHQWPATLVQPVGSPLSLECTVEGTSNPNLYWYRQAAGRGLQLLFYSVGIGQISSEVPQNLSASRPQDRQFILSSKKLLLSDSGFYLCAWSPTRGETQYFGPGTRLLVL.

This clone has just one count. The J gene is TRBJ1-1, the V gene TRBV6-1; D not resolved. The germline V and J ends were trimmed by 3 bases and 0 bases, with 11 bases remaining between them. The CDR3 sequence is 15 residues long. From germline, CDR1 is MNHNS and CDR2 SASEGT. The chain's CDR3 is CASSDYGGMNTEAFF. CDR3 in DNA: TGTGCCAGCAGTGATTACGGAGGAATGAACACTGAAGCTTTCTTT.

The CDR3 DNA reads as TGCAGCGTCCCTTGGCTACCCACAGATACGCAGTATTTT. Translating it yields CSVPWLPTDTQYF. The chain links TRBV29-1 to TRBJ2-3; D gene uncertain. CDR3 size: 13 residues. The germline V gene has CDR1 SQVTM and CDR2 ANQGSEA. V lost 6 bases, J lost 2 bases, and 12 bases lay in between.

The chain combines TRBV18 with TRBJ1-5; D remains ambiguous. Germline V gives CDR1 KGHSH, CDR2 LQKENI. The CDR3 sequence is 15 residues long. V dropped 1 base and J dropped 5 bases, with 12 bases sitting between them. The CDR3 coding sequence is TGTGCCAGCTCACCACTTCCCGGTTTGGATCAGCCCCAGCATTTT. As protein: CASSPLPGLDQPQHF.

In regard to this clone: At one of its ends the junction is not consistent with the germline gene, which may arise from a read error. The gene calls are TRBV7-7 and TRBJ2-7; 10 bases are a match to TRBD1. Germline CDR1 SSHAT, CDR2 FNYEAQ (reference sequence). The CDR3 is 14 amino acids. CDR3 region: CASSLRTGGGEQYF. DNA for the CDR3: TGTGCTAGCAGCTTAAGGACAGGGGGAGGCGAGCAGTACTTC.

This chain connects TRBV2 to TRBJ2-7; D possibly corresponds to TRBD2 (6 bases). The germline V gene encodes CDR1 SNHLY and CDR2 FYNNEI. V lost 6 bases and J lost 3, with 12 bases in between. This CDR3 comprises 13 residues. CDR3 amino acids: CASRGLAFYEQYF. The CDR3 nucleotides are TGTGCCAGCAGGGGGCTAGCGTTCTACGAGCAGTACTTC.

This clone has only a few counts. The chain is built from TRBV7-9 and TRBJ1-1; D is undetermined. Trimming removed 4 bases at V and 10 bases at J, with 16 bases between. This CDR3 contains 13 residues. CDR1 and CDR2 (germline): SEHNR, FQNEAQ (reference sequence). CDR3 amino acids: CASSSRARGGAFF. The DNA for the CDR3 is TGTGCCAGCAGCTCCCGGGCCCGTGGTGGAGCTTTCTTT. Filled out from reference TRBV7-9 and TRBJ1-1, the complete variable domain reads DTGVSQNPRHKITKRGQNVTFRCDPISEHNRLYWYRQTLGQGPEFLTYFQNEAQLEKSRLLSDRFSAERPKGSFSTLEIQRTEQGDSAMYLCASSSRARGGAFFGQGTRLTVV.

The chain couples TRBV30 to TRBJ2-3, with 8 bases matching TRBD2. The CDR3 is made up of 17 amino acids. The germline gives CDR1 GTSNPN, CDR2 SVGIG (reference sequence). V gave up 5 bases and J gave up 2 bases; unmatched junction bases: 15. CDR3 in amino acids: CAWFSTGTRGFTDTQYF. In nucleotides, the CDR3 is TGTGCCTGGTTTTCTACCGGGACTAGGGGATTCACAGATACGCAGTATTTT. Drawing the rest from reference TRBV30 and TRBJ2-3, the complete variable domain is SQTIHQWPATLVQPVGSPLSLECTVEGTSNPNLYWYRQAAGRGLQLLFYSVGIGQISSEVPQNLSASRPQDRQFILSSKKLLLSDSGFYLCAWFSTGTRGFTDTQYFGPGTRLTVL.

The chain is built from TRBV30 and TRBJ2-5; D gene unclear. CDR1 is GTSNPN and CDR2 is SVGIG in the germline V gene (reference sequence). CDR3 length equals 12 residues. V was shortened by 5 bases and J by 4 bases, with 11 bases between the two germline ends. CDR3 coding DNA: TGTGCCTGGGGTCCGAGAGGAGAGACCCAGTACTTC. This sequence encodes CAWGPRGETQYF. Variable domain in full (rest from reference TRBV30 and TRBJ2-5): SQTIHQWPATLVQPVGSPLSLECTVEGTSNPNLYWYRQAAGRGLQLLFYSVGIGQISSEVPQNLSASRPQDRQFILSSKKLLLSDSGFYLCAWGPRGETQYFGPGTRLLVL.

This clone was recorded a few times. This chain connects TRBV27 to TRBJ2-7, with unresolved D. Between the trimmed V and J ends, which lost 3 bases and 4 bases, there was a span of 10 bases. Germline values: CDR1 MNHEY, CDR2 SMNVEV (reference sequence). The CDR3 runs to 13 residues. The CDR3 bases are TGTGCCAGCAGTTTTGCCTTGAAATACGAGCAGTACTTC. As protein: CASSFALKYEQYF.

The V gene is TRBV27, the J gene TRBJ2-1, with 11 bases lining up with TRBD2. V was pared by 6 bases and J by 4 bases, with 5 bases of the junction left unmatched. Germline assignment: CDR1 MNHEY and CDR2 SMNVEV (reference sequence). This CDR3 spans 15 amino acids. The CDR3 region is CASRSLAGAYNEQFF. DNA for the CDR3: TGTGCCAGCAGATCACTAGCGGGAGCTTACAATGAGCAGTTCTTC.

V and J are TRBV10-3 and TRBJ1-5; 7 positions agree with TRBD1. The junction had 12 bases not matched to a gene; V was cut back by 5 bases and J by 2 bases. Per the germline V gene, CDR1 is ENHRY and CDR2 is SYGVKD. The CDR3 is 17 amino acids. CDR3 loop: CAISPGQARGGNQPQHF. DNA for the CDR3: TGTGCCATCAGTCCCGGACAGGCCCGGGGGGGCAATCAGCCCCAGCATTTT.

V usage is TRBV7-9 and J usage is TRBJ1-1; unclear D gene. The CDR3 sequence is 14 residues long. Per the germline V gene, CDR1 is SEHNR and CDR2 is FQNEAQ (reference sequence). V was pared by 7 bases and J by 1 base, with 13 bases between. CDR3 amino acids: CASNPVGQNTEAFF. CDR3 in DNA: TGTGCCAGCAACCCCGTTGGCCAGAACACTGAAGCTTTCTTT.

The CDR3 loop is CASSILGRNDNQPQHF. CDR3 nucleotide sequence: TGTGCCAGTAGTATCCTGGGACGAAACGATAATCAGCCCCAGCATTTT. The chain links TRBV19 to TRBJ1-5; tentatively, D is TRBD1 (5 bases). Germline V gene lookup returns CDR1 LNHDA and CDR2 SQIVND (reference sequence). The CDR3 totals 16 residues. V was pared by 3 bases and J by 4 bases, with 16 bases between.

The rearrangement uses TRBV6-1 and TRBJ2-2; D may be TRBD2 (7 bases). Germline V gene data show CDR1 as MNHNS and CDR2 as SASEGT. V was cut by 1 base and J by 5 bases, with 14 bases left in between. The CDR3 is made up of 16 amino acids. The CDR3 nucleotides are TGTGCCAGCAGTGAAGGGGGGGGGCGCATGACCGGGGAGCTGTTTTTT. This codes for CASSEGGGRMTGELFF.

The rearrangement joins TRBV4-2 to TRBJ2-7, with 10 bases fitting TRBD1. Unmatched junction bases numbered 4, after V lost 1 base and J lost 4 bases. The CDR3 extends over 15 amino acids. Germline values: CDR1 LGHNA, CDR2 YNFKEQ. In DNA form, the CDR3 reads TGTGCCAGCAGCCAAGCGGGACAGGGGCTATACGAGCAGTACTTC. It codes for CASSQAGQGLYEQYF.

This chain links TRBV19 with TRBJ2-5; TRBD2 agrees at 7 bases. The junction had 6 bases not matched to a gene; V was cut back by 3 bases and J by 5 bases. The CDR3 contains 14 residues. From germline, CDR1 is LNHDA and CDR2 SQIVND (reference sequence). In DNA form, the CDR3 reads TGTGCCAGTAGTATCCGGGGGGATGGGGAGACCCAGTACTTC. Its translation is CASSIRGDGETQYF.

As for this clone: A much larger clone lies one base from this, so it may be a read error. The chain couples TRBV2 to TRBJ1-6; D might be TRBD1 (6 bases). V was trimmed by 2 bases and J by 7 bases, leaving 6 bases between them. The CDR3 is made up of 13 amino acids. Germline V gene sequence: CDR1 SNHLY, CDR2 FYNNEI. CDR3 DNA: TGTGCCAGCAGTGAACAGGGGAATTCACCCCTCCACTTT. Amino acids: CASSEQGNSPLHF.

This clone has a handful of counts. The chain carries TRBV6-6 and TRBJ2-3; 7 bases line up with TRBD1. V lost 8 bases to trimming and J lost 10 bases; unmatched junction nucleotides: 6. Germline V gives CDR1 MNHNY, CDR2 SVGAGI (reference sequence). CDR3 length: 11 residues. CDR3 amino acids: CASLRQGPQYF. The DNA of the CDR3 is TGTGCCAGCCTTAGACAGGGACCGCAGTATTTT.

This clone was found many times. The CDR3 here is CASRLRQGGEAFF. The CDR3 DNA follows: TGTGCCAGCAGGCTTCGACAGGGGGGGGAAGCTTTCTTT. V usage is TRBV28 and J usage is TRBJ1-1, with TRBD1 identical over 9 bases. Germline CDR1 MDHEN, CDR2 SYDVKM. V shed 6 bases and J 8 bases; nucleotides not matched to a gene: 7. The CDR3 contains 13 residues.

This clone occurred once. This chain links TRBV5-1 with TRBJ2-3; D could derive from TRBD1 or TRBD2 (5 bases each). The CDR3 is 18 amino acids. CDR1 is SGHRS and CDR2 is YFSETQ in the germline V gene. Trimming removed 1 base at V and 2 bases at J, with 20 bases between. The CDR3 spells CASSLTARRGTPTDTQYF. The CDR3, as DNA: TGCGCCAGCAGCTTGACGGCCCGTCGAGGGACGCCCACAGATACGCAGTATTTT.